One and the same sample provided the 15 T cell receptor beta chains below, sequenced in a study of human thymus T cells. Corrective heart surgery yielded resections, and these provided the thymus tissue. Sequencing was performed with immunoSEQ multiplex PCR; in TCRdb, only in-frame clones are kept and a portion is missing. The repertoire holds about 78,000 clones, with nearly 98% as singletons. Sequencing was done on a sample of thymus tissue. The receptors come from a boy in the first two years of life with a congenital heart defect but otherwise immunologically healthy.

This chain connects TRBV5-1 to TRBJ1-4; D is perhaps TRBD1 (5 bases). The CDR3 is 14 amino acids. V was pared by 0 bases and J by 7 bases, with 10 bases between. Per the germline V gene, CDR1 is SGHRS and CDR2 is YFSETQ. CDR3 sequence (DNA): TGCGCCAGCAGCTTGGCCACGGGGGGTGAAAAACTGTTTTTT. This sequence encodes CASSLATGGEKLFF.

The rearrangement uses TRBV19 and TRBJ1-5, with 9 bases that match TRBD1. V shed 5 bases, J shed 0 bases, and the junction held 8 bases outside the gene matches. CDR3 size: 17 residues. Germline V gives CDR1 LNHDA, CDR2 SQIVND (reference sequence). CDR3 nucleotide sequence: TGTGCCAGTAGTTCGGGACAGGGAGGAAGTAGCAATCAGCCCCAGCATTTT. Protein: CASSSGQGGSSNQPQHF.

The chain employs TRBV7-2 and TRBJ2-5; TRBD1 might be the D (6 bases). CDR1 SGHTA and CDR2 FQGNSA come from the germline V gene. CDR3 length equals 17 residues. V lost 1 base, J lost 1 base, and 16 bases lay in between. This CDR3 is CASSLGRWDTTQETQYF. Here the CDR3 DNA reads TGTGCCAGCAGCTTAGGGAGATGGGACACCACCCAAGAGACCCAGTACTTC.

The CDR3 DNA is TGTGCCACCAGCAGAGTTCGGCCTAGCGGGAGGGCCGGGGATACGCAGTATTTT. Translation: CATSRVRPSGRAGDTQYF. The chain carries TRBV15 and TRBJ2-3; 12 bases align to TRBD2. V shed 1 base and J 6 bases; nucleotides not matched to a gene: 11. The CDR3 is made up of 18 amino acids. CDR1 is LNHNV and CDR2 is YYDKDF in the germline V gene (reference sequence).

The chain links TRBV15 to TRBJ1-6, with TRBD1 as a possible D gene (6 bases). Trimming cost V 0 bases and J 6 bases, with 18 bases left between them. The CDR3 totals 18 residues. The germline gives CDR1 LNHNV, CDR2 YYDKDF (reference sequence). CDR3 coding DNA: TGTGCCACCAGCAGAGATCGGGGGGCCGGGTCGTCTAATTCACCCCTCCACTTT. Translation: CATSRDRGAGSSNSPLHF.

J is TRBJ2-2 and V is TRBV19, with 14 nucleotides matching TRBD2. V lost 3 bases to trimming and J lost 1 base; unmatched junction nucleotides: 7. Germline V gives CDR1 LNHDA, CDR2 SQIVND (reference sequence). The CDR3 extends over 19 amino acids. CDR3 loop: CASSIPSGLAGVNTGELFF. In nucleotides, the CDR3 is TGTGCCAGTAGTATTCCCTCGGGACTAGCGGGGGTGAACACCGGGGAGCTGTTTTTT.

The CDR3 DNA is TGTGCCTGGAGTGTACGGGCAGAAGGGAACACTGAAGCTTTCTTT. It specifies CAWSVRAEGNTEAFF. The rearrangement uses TRBV30 and TRBJ1-1; D not certain. The CDR3 extends over 15 amino acids. The V and J ends lost 0 bases and 1 base respectively, with 12 bases between them. Germline V lookup: CDR1 GTSNPN, CDR2 SVGIG (reference sequence).

The chain carries TRBV4-1 and TRBJ2-3; D is possibly TRBD2 (7 bases). The V end was cut by 2 bases, the J end by 5 bases, with 20 bases between. Germline values: CDR1 MGHRA, CDR2 YSYEKL. The CDR3 length is 17 residues. CDR3 protein: CASSQRGGAGEGDTQYF. The CDR3 nucleotides are TGCGCCAGCAGCCAAAGGGGGGGCGCGGGAGAGGGAGATACGCAGTATTTT.

J is TRBJ1-2 and V is TRBV4-1; weak D call: TRBD1 (5 bases). V was clipped by 0 bases and J by 6 bases, with 23 bases between them. The CDR3 has 18 amino acids. Germline loops: CDR1 MGHRA, CDR2 YSYEKL. The CDR3 spells CASSQDRYRLGDMDGYTF. For the CDR3, the DNA is TGCGCCAGCAGCCAAGATCGGTATCGGTTAGGGGATATGGATGGCTACACCTTC.

The chain carries TRBV29-1 and TRBJ1-1; D not resolved. With 7 bases removed from V and 5 bases from J, the gap between germline ends came to 8 bases. There are 10 residues in the CDR3. Per germline, CDR1 SQVTM and CDR2 ANQGSEA. CDR3 protein: CSARGTEAFF. In nucleotides, the CDR3 is TGCAGCGCTCGAGGGACTGAAGCTTTCTTT.

The chain is built from TRBV19 and TRBJ2-5; no reliable D call. The germline V gene encodes CDR1 LNHDA and CDR2 SQIVND (reference sequence). V lost 3 bases and J 5 bases, leaving 7 bases between the germline ends. The CDR3 is made up of 12 amino acids. The CDR3 sequence: CASSIVRETQYF. CDR3 sequence (DNA): TGTGCCAGTAGTATTGTACGCGAGACCCAGTACTTC.

This clone has a single count. This sequence joins TRBV6-5 and TRBJ2-1, with D unresolved. The CDR3 length is 12 residues. Germline-derived CDR1 and CDR2 are MNHEY and SVGAGI. The ends were cut back, 4 bases at V and 8 bases at J, with 9 bases in the middle. CDR3 sequence: CASSSRSHEQFF. CDR3 DNA sequence: TGTGCCAGCAGTTCTCGATCCCATGAGCAGTTCTTC.

The chain's CDR3 is CASRSIGQAIPYSNQPQHF. Here the CDR3 DNA reads TGTGCCAGCAGGAGTATCGGACAGGCAATTCCTTATAGCAATCAGCCCCAGCATTTT. V usage is TRBV28 and J usage is TRBJ1-5, with 7 bases matching TRBD1. The CDR3 is made up of 19 amino acids. CDR1 MDHEN and CDR2 SYDVKM come from the germline V gene. V was clipped by 6 bases and J by 0 bases; unmatched bases: 17.

This chain links TRBV7-3 with TRBJ2-1, with 13 bases fitting TRBD2. CDR1 SGHTA and CDR2 FQGTGA come from the germline V gene. The CDR3 is 16 amino acids. Trimming removed 3 bases from V and 9 bases from J; junction bases left unmatched: 8. This CDR3 reads CASSLPLAGGQGEQFF. CDR3 bases: TGTGCCAGCAGCTTGCCACTAGCGGGGGGGCAAGGTGAGCAGTTCTTC.

The rearrangement uses TRBV11-2 and TRBJ1-1; D unclear. V lost 3 bases and J lost 0, with 14 bases in between. This CDR3 has 16 residues. Germline values: CDR1 SGHAT, CDR2 FQNNGV. CDR3 region: CASSFYTGRMNTEAFF. The CDR3 nucleotides are TGTGCCAGCAGCTTTTATACCGGGCGTATGAACACTGAAGCTTTCTTT. The full variable domain, its missing parts supplied by reference TRBV11-2 and TRBJ1-1, is EAGVAQSPRYKIIEKRQSVAFWCNPISGHATLYWYQQILGQGPKLLIQFQNNGVVDDSQLPKDRFSAERLKGVDSTLKIQPAKLEDSAVYLCASSFYTGRMNTEAFFGQGTRLTVV.